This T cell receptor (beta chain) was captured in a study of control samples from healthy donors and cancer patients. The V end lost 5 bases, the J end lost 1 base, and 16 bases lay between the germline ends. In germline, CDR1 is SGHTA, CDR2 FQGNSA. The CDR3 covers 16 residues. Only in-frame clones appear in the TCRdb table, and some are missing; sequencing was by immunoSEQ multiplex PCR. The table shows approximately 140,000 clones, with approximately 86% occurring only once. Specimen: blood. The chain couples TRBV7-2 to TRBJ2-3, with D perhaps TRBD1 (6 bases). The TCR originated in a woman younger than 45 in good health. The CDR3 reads CASSKLDRRGTDTQYF. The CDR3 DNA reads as TGTGCCAGCAGCAAACTGGACAGAAGGGGCACAGATACGCAGTATTTT.